This T cell receptor beta chain came from a study of cytomegalovirus exposure and HLA in healthy donors. Study results and caveats: A few V segments could not be told apart, such as TRBV6-2 and TRBV6-3, and were left out. Reports showed the classifier diagnosing cytomegalovirus status with high specificity and sensitivity.

Per germline, CDR1 SGHRS and CDR2 YFSETQ. The CDR3 spans 15 residues. Trimming cost V 0 bases and J 5 bases, with 12 bases left between them. The PCR ran on 60 Vbeta and 13 Jbeta primers. Generated by immunoSEQ multiplex PCR, the TCRdb table keeps only in-frame clones and is missing some. The sample has 110,000 or so clones; 67% are singletons. To note about this clone: Its matching antigen is unknown.

Source material: PBMCs. The receptor comes from a man aged 18-30 years in good health and CMV-seropositive. This chain connects TRBV5-1 to TRBJ2-4; possibly TRBD2 for D (6 bases). This CDR3 is CASSLDGSQQNIQYF. CDR3 DNA sequence: TGCGCCAGCAGCTTGGACGGGAGCCAACAAAACATTCAGTACTTC.